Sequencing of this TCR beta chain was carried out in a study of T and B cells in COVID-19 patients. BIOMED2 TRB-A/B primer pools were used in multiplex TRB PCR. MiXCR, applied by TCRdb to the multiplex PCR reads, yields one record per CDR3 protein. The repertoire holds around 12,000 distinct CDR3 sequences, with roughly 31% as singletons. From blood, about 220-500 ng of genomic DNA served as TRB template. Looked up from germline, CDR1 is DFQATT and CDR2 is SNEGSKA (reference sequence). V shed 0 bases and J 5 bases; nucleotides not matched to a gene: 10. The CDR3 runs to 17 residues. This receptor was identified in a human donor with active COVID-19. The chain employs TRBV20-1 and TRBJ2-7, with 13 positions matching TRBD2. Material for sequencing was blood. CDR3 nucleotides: TGCAGTGCTAGAGATTTACGACTAGCGGGGGGCCCCCACGAGCAGTACTTC. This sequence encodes CSARDLRLAGGPHEQYF.